Listed here are 9 T cell receptor beta chains from one sample, sequenced in a study of regulatory and conventional T cells in RAG deficiency. The method was immunoSEQ multiplex PCR; TCRdb's version includes in-frame clones alone and lacks a portion of them. The data contain about 28,000 clones, about nine tenths of them singletons. Regulatory T cells were sorted from blood as CD4+ CD25-high CD127-low cells. Another study also made use of these data, one on regulatory T cells. As that report states: The PCR used 52 TRBV and 13 TRBJ primers.

Sample: Tregs sorted from blood. These TCRs come from a human donor in good health.

This rearrangement joins TRBV7-8 to TRBJ2-7, with D perhaps matching TRBD1 (6 bases). V was pared by 4 bases and J by 6 bases, with 13 bases between. Germline V gives CDR1 SGHVS, CDR2 FQNEAQ. The CDR3 consists of 13 residues. In DNA form, the CDR3 reads TGTGCCAGCAGCTCCGACAGGATGGGCGAGCAGTACTTC. Translating gives CASSSDRMGEQYF.

In DNA form, the CDR3 reads TGTGCCAGCAGCCGGAGGGCGTATGACTATGGCTACACCTTC. Amino acid sequence: CASSRRAYDYGYTF. This rearrangement joins TRBV5-5 to TRBJ1-2; D remains unclear. Trimming cost V 4 bases and J 3 bases, with 13 bases left between them. The CDR3 is 14 residues long. Germline loops: CDR1 SGHKS, CDR2 YYEKEE (reference sequence). The whole variable domain, remainder taken from reference TRBV5-5 and TRBJ1-2, is DAGVTQSPTHLIKTRGQQVTLRCSPISGHKSVSWYQQVLGQGPQFIFQYYEKEERGRGNFPDRFSARQFPNYSSELNVNALLLGDSALYLCASSRRAYDYGYTFGSGTRLTVV.

The chain is built from TRBV7-3 and TRBJ2-7; no clear D gene. The V end was cut by 2 bases, the J end by 4 bases, with 18 bases between. This CDR3 is built from 16 residues. Looked up from germline, CDR1 is SGHTA and CDR2 is FQGTGA. The CDR3: CASSLGAALGPYEQYF. The DNA for the CDR3 is TGTGCCAGCAGCTTAGGTGCGGCACTGGGCCCTTACGAGCAGTACTTC.

The chain couples TRBV5-8 to TRBJ1-2; 8 nucleotides match TRBD1. CDR1 SGHTS and CDR2 YDEGEE come from the germline V gene. This CDR3 spans 13 amino acids. V was pared by 4 bases and J by 5 bases, with 4 bases of the junction left unmatched. CDR3 in amino acids: CASSPDRDYGYTF. The CDR3, as DNA: TGTGCCAGCAGCCCGGACAGGGATTATGGCTACACCTTC.

The rearrangement joins TRBV10-2 to TRBJ1-1; weak D call: TRBD1 (6 bases). CDR3 length: 13 residues. Trimming removed 7 bases from V and 2 bases from J, with 11 bases in between. The germline V gene has CDR1 WSHSY and CDR2 SAAADI. The DNA for the CDR3 is TGCGCCAGCACAGGACAGTACAACACTGAAGCTTTCTTT. Its protein is CASTGQYNTEAFF.

For the CDR3, the DNA is TGTGCCAGCAGTTACTCGGGGGCGCGCGGAAACACCATATATTTT. It specifies CASSYSGARGNTIYF. The chain combines TRBV6-5 with TRBJ1-3; D is perhaps TRBD1 (6 bases). Trimming took off 0 bases at V and 4 bases at J, with 10 bases between the two ends. This CDR3 is 15 amino acids long. CDR1 is MNHEY, CDR2 SVGAGI, per germline.

The V call is TRBV7-6, the J call TRBJ2-5; 10 bases align to TRBD2. This CDR3 has 14 amino acids. J lost 3 bases, V lost 4 bases, and 2 bases had no gene match. CDR1 and CDR2 from the germline V gene are SGHVS and FNYEAQ. The DNA for the CDR3 is TGTGCCAGCAGCTATCTAGCGGGGGAAGAGACCCAGTACTTC. It codes for CASSYLAGEETQYF. The whole variable domain, filled in from reference TRBV7-6 and TRBJ2-5, reads GAGVSQSPRYKVTKRGQDVALRCDPISGHVSLYWYRQALGQGPEFLTYFNYEAQQDKSGLPNDRFSAERPEGSISTLTIQRTEQRDSAMYRCASSYLAGEETQYFGPGTRLLVL.

The rearrangement links TRBV9 to TRBJ2-1; D unresolved. V was cut by 7 bases and J by 8 bases, with 13 bases left in between. The CDR3 spans 12 residues. Germline CDR1 SGDLS, CDR2 YYNGEE. As DNA, the CDR3 is TGTGCCAGCGGCTATTCCTTCGATGAGCAGTTCTTC. Protein product: CASGYSFDEQFF.

This clone is a singleton in its sample. The chain has TRBV18 and TRBJ2-5; D is perhaps TRBD1 (5 bases). This CDR3 has 15 amino acids. Trimming pared 2 bases from V and 5 bases from J, leaving 15 bases between. Germline assignment: CDR1 KGHSH and CDR2 LQKENI. The CDR3 DNA reads as TGTGCCAGCTCACCAAGACAGTCCTTCCGGGAGACCCAGTACTTC. Its protein is CASSPRQSFRETQYF.